This TCR beta chain came from a study of T cell responses to AZD1222 COVID-19 vaccine. Regarding the study as a whole: Donors in the cohort were predominantly white British and more often female, and clonal diversity was possibly underestimated. Variant regions that are unmutated are reportedly the target of nearly half of spike-specific TCRs. A rise in Spike-specific TCR breadth and depth followed two AZD1222 doses.

Trimming took 4 bases from V and 1 from J; bases not matched to a gene: 5. The CDR3 is 14 amino acids. CDR1 is GTSNPN and CDR2 is SVGIG in the germline V gene (reference sequence). A few counts support this clone. The antigen is undetermined. Combined were second doses at about 4 or about 12 weeks. Sequencing used immunoSEQ multiplex PCR; TCRdb keeps in-frame clones, though not all of them. Here the sample spans about 150,000 clones, about 92% being singletons. The source was peripheral blood, collected 28 days after the second AZD1222 dose. This TCR was recovered from an adult who received the AZD1222 COVID-19 vaccine. This chain joins TRBV30 and TRBJ1-1; 8 bases are a match to TRBD1. The CDR3 region is CAWTGGAWNTEAFF. CDR3 sequence (DNA): TGTGCCTGGACAGGGGGCGCGTGGAACACTGAAGCTTTCTTT. The full variable domain, rest sourced from reference TRBV30 and TRBJ1-1, is SQTIHQWPATLVQPVGSPLSLECTVEGTSNPNLYWYRQAAGRGLQLLFYSVGIGQISSEVPQNLSASRPQDRQFILSSKKLLLSDSGFYLCAWTGGAWNTEAFFGQGTRLTVV.